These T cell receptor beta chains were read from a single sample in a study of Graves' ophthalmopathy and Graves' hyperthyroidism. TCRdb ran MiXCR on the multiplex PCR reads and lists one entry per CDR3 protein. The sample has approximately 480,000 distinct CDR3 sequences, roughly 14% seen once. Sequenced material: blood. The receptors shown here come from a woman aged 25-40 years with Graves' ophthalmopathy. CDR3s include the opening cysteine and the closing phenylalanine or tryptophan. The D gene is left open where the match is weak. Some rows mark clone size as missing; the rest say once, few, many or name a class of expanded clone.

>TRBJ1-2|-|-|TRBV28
TGTGCCATTCTAGCCCCTAACTATGGCTACACCTTC
CAILAPNYGYTF
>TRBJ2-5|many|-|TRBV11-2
TGTGCCAGCAGCTTAGATCCCGCTTCGTACCAAGAGACCCAGTACTTC
CASSLDPASYQETQYF
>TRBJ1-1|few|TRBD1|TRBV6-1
TGTGCCAGGACCCTCACCCTAGGGGGCTACGGGGCTTTCTTT
CARTLTLGGYGAFF
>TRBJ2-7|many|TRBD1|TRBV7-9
TGTGCCAGCAGCATCCTCCGGGACAGTAGGTTTTACTTC
CASSILRDSRFYF
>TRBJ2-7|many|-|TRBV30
TGTGCCTCCGAAAGGACGTCAGGGGAAGAGCAGTACTTC
CASERTSGEEQYF
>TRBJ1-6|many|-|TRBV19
TGTGCCACCAGCGACGGCTGGGATTCACCCCTCCACTTT
CATSDGWDSPLHF
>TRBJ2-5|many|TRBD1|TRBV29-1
TGCAGCGGAGGACAGGGGAAGGGAGAGACCCAGTACTTC
CSGGQGKGETQYF
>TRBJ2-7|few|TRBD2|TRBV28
TGTGCCAGCAGTTCTTTCAAGCGGGGGAAATACGAGCAGTACTTC
CASSSFKRGKYEQYF
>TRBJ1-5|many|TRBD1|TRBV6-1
TGTGCCAGCAGCCCGACAGGGGGTGGTAGTCAGCCCCAGCATTTT
CASSPTGGGSQPQHF
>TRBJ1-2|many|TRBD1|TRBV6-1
TGTGCCAGCAGAAACCGGGACAGGGAGTATGGCTACACCTTC
CASRNRDREYGYTF
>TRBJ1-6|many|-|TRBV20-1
TGCAGTGCTAGGATCACAGGGAACTCCTATAATTCACCCCTCCACTTT
CSARITGNSYNSPLHF
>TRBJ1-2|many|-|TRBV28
TGTGCCAGCAGTTTATTGGACACGATCTATGGCTACACCTTC
CASSLLDTIYGYTF
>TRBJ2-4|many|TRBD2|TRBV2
TGTGCCAGCAGGGAGTGGACTAGCGGAGCCAAAAACATTCAGTACTTC
CASREWTSGAKNIQYF
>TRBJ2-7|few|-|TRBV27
TGTGCCAGCAGTTATGGGGGATGGACCTACGAGCAGTACTTC
CASSYGGWTYEQYF
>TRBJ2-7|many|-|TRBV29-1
TGCAGCGTTGAGGGAGGTGGCGCGCTATTCTACGAGCAGTACTTC
CSVEGGGALFYEQYF
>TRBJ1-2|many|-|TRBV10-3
TGTGCCATCAGTGCCGATCAAACCTATGGCTACACCTTC
CAISADQTYGYTF
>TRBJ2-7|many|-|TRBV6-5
TGTGCCAGCAGTTACTCTGGACAGACCCGCTCCTACGAGCAGTACTTC
CASSYSGQTRSYEQYF
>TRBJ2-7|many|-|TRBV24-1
TGTGCCACCAGTGATTTCGCGGGGCTGACCTACGAGCAGTACTTC
CATSDFAGLTYEQYF
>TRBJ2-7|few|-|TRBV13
TGTGCCAGCAGCGCCTCAATAAGGGTCGAGCAGTACTTC
CASSASIRVEQYF
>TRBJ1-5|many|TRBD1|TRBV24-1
TGTGCCACCAGTAGGACAGGGGGGAGCAATCAGCCCCAGCATTTT
CATSRTGGSNQPQHF
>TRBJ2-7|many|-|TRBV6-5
TGTGCCAGCAGTTACAAGGGAACCTACGAGCAGTACTTC
CASSYKGTYEQYF
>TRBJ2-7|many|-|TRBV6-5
TGTGCCAGCAGTTACCGCTACGAGCAGTACTTC
CASSYRYEQYF
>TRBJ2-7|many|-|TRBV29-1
TGCAGCGTCGGGTTTCCACACGAGCAGTACTTC
CSVGFPHEQYF
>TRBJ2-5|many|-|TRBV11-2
TGTGCCAGCAGCCGGCCTCAGGGGATGATGGAGACCCAGTACTTC
CASSRPQGMMETQYF
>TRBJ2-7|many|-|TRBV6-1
TGTGCCAGCAGGGGGTCAGGGGCGGCCTACGAGCAGTACTTC
CASRGSGAAYEQYF
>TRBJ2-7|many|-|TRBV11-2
TGTGCCAGCAGCTTAGATACCTTAAACTGCGAGCAGTACTTC
CASSLDTLNCEQYF
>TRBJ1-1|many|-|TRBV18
TGTGCCAGCTCACCGATCGGGGTGAACACTGAAGCTTTCTTT
CASSPIGVNTEAFF
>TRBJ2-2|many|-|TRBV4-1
TGCGCCAGCAGCCATTCTTTCGGGGAGCTGTTTTTT
CASSHSFGELFF
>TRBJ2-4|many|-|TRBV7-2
TGTGCCAGCAGCTTCCGTTCCATTCAGTACTTC
CASSFRSIQYF
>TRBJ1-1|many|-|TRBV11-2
TGTGCCAGCAGCCCCAGGGCCGGGTGGGGGACTGAAGCTTTCTTT
CASSPRAGWGTEAFF
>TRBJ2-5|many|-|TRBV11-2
TGTGCCAGCACCAGAGGGGCGTTGGAGACCCAGTACTTC
CASTRGALETQYF
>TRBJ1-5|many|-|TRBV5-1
TGCGCCAGCAGCTTGGAAGGGAGGGAAGGTCAGCCCCAGCATTTT
CASSLEGREGQPQHF
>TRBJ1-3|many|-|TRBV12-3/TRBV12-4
TGTGCCACCTCGAGGGGCTCTGGAAACACCATATATTTT
CATSRGSGNTIYF
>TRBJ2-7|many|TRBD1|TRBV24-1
TGTGCCACCAGTGACGGACAGGGGACTTCCTACGAGCAGTACTTC
CATSDGQGTSYEQYF
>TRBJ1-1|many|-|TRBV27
TGTGCCAGCAGTTCCAGGGTTGAAGCTTTCTTT
CASSSRVEAFF
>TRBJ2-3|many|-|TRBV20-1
TGCAGTGCTAGATACCCTACGGATACGCAGTATTTT
CSARYPTDTQYF
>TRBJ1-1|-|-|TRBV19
TGTGCCAGTAGGCAGGGGAACCCGAACACTAAAGCTTTCTTT
CASRQGNPNTKAFF
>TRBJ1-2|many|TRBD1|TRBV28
TGTGCCAGCACCACCCGGGACAGGGCTAACTATGGCTACACCTTC
CASTTRDRANYGYTF
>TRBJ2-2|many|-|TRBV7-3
TGTGCCAGCAGCTGGGCCGGGGGGAACACCGGGGAGCTGTTTTTT
CASSWAGGNTGELFF
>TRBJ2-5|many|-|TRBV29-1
TGCAGCGTTGAGGGACCAGAGACCCAGTACTTC
CSVEGPETQYF
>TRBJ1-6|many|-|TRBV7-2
TGTGCCAGCAGCCAAGCCGGATCACCCCTCCACTTT
CASSQAGSPLHF
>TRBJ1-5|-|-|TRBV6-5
TGTGCCAGCAGTTACTCCCCCCGCGGACAGCCCCAGCATTTT
CASSYSPRGQPQHF
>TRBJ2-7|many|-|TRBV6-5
TGTGCCAGCAGTTATCGGGACGGGGACGGCGAGCAGTACTTC
CASSYRDGDGEQYF
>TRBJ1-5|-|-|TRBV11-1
TGTGCCAGCAGCACAGGACAGAATAATCAGCCCCTGCATTTT
CASSTGQNNQPLHF
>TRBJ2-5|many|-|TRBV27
TGTGCCAGCAGACACTTTCGGGGGCCGGGGCAAGAGACCCAGTACTTC
CASRHFRGPGQETQYF
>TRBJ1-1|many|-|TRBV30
TGTGCCTGGACCCTCGGGGGGGCCAACACTGAAGCTTTCTTT
CAWTLGGANTEAFF
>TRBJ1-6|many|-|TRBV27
TGTGCCAGCAGTTTATCCGATGGGGAGGCGACCCTCCACTTT
CASSLSDGEATLHF
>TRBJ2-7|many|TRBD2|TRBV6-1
TGTGCCAGCAGTGTCGGAGGTAGCGGGACCTACGAGCAGTACTTC
CASSVGGSGTYEQYF
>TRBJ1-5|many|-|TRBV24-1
TGTGCCACCACCGCAGGCGTCAATCAGCCCCAGCATTTT
CATTAGVNQPQHF
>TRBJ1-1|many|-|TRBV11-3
TGTGCCAGCAGCTTTCTCCCCTTTGGAGGTGGCACTGAAGCTTTCTTT
CASSFLPFGGGTEAFF
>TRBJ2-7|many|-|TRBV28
TGTGCCAGCAGTTTACAGGGAATGGACTCCTACGAGCAGTACTTC
CASSLQGMDSYEQYF
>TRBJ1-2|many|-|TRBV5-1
TGCGCCAGCAGTCCGGAGACTCTACATGACGGCTACACCTTC
CASSPETLHDGYTF
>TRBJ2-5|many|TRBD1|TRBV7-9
TGTGCCAGCAGCACCCTCGGGACAGGAATAGAGACCCAGTACTTC
CASSTLGTGIETQYF
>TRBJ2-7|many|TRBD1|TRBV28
TGTGCCAGCAGCTCCGGGACAGACGAGCAGTACTTC
CASSSGTDEQYF
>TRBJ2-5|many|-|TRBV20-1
TGCAGTACCGAAATAGCGGAAGAGACCCAGTACTTC
CSTEIAEETQYF
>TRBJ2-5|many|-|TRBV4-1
TGCGCCAGCCTAGAGACCCAGTACTTC
CASLETQYF
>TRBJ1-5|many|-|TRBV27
TGTGCCAGCAGAGCTCGGGGGGGAGAACAGCCCCAGCATTTT
CASRARGGEQPQHF
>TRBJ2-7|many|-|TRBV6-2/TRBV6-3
TGTGCCAGCAGTTACTCGTACGTCTACGAGCAGTACTTC
CASSYSYVYEQYF
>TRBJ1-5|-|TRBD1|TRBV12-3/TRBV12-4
TGTGCCAGCAGTGCGGACAGGGGAAATCAGCCCCAGCATTTT
CASSADRGNQPQHF
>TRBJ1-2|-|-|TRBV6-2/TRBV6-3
TGTGCCAGCAGGTCACACACCCCACAGGGCGGGTATGGCTACACCTTC
CASRSHTPQGGYGYTF